This entry lists 25 T cell receptor beta chains sequenced from one sample in a study of T-cell memory formation after mild COVID-19. One entry per CDR3 protein results from TCRdb running MiXCR on the 5' RACE reads. The sample consists of 200,000 to 250,000 distinct CDR3 sequences, around 30% of them appearing once. Sequenced input: PBMCs or a T cell subset sorted from them (not recorded which). Receptors were obtained from an adult woman who had mild COVID-19 (a few samples of this study predate the infection). Cell type and time point are not known.

With regard to this clonotype: A junction end diverges from the germline sequence, so it may reflect a read error. V usage is TRBV24-1 and J usage is TRBJ2-3; no clear D. The CDR3 has 14 amino acids. Germline CDR1 is KGHDR and CDR2 is SFDVKD. CDR3 nucleotides: TGTGCTACCAGTGATTTGCTGTCCGCAGATACGCAGTATTTT. Residues: CATSDLLSADTQYF.

This clonotype was recorded a few times. This chain connects TRBV12-3 or TRBV12-4 to TRBJ1-5, with 9 positions matching TRBD1. The CDR3 has 15 amino acids. V dropped 5 bases and J dropped 2; count of bases not matched to a gene: 4. In nucleotides, the CDR3 is TGTGCCAGCAGTAGACAGGGGGTCGGCAATCAGCCCCAGCATTTT. Its translation: CASSRQGVGNQPQHF.

Only a few counts were recorded for this clonotype. The rearrangement links TRBV7-8 to TRBJ1-5, with D unresolved. From germline, CDR1 is SGHVS and CDR2 FQNEAQ. The V end was cut by 2 bases, the J end by 1 base, with 3 bases between. CDR3 length: 13 amino acids. CDR3 DNA: TGTGCCAGCAGCTTAAACAGCAATCAGCCCCAGCATTTT. Protein sequence: CASSLNSNQPQHF. The whole variable domain, remainder taken from reference TRBV7-8 and TRBJ1-5, is GAGVSQSPRYKVAKRGQDVALRCDPISGHVSLFWYQQALGQGPEFLTYFQNEAQLDKSGLPSDRFFAERPEGSVSTLKIQRTQQEDSAVYLCASSLNSNQPQHFGDGTRLSIL.

This rearrangement joins TRBV7-2 to TRBJ2-7, with D perhaps matching TRBD1 (6 bases). This CDR3 contains 12 residues. The germline V gene encodes CDR1 SGHTA and CDR2 FQGNSA. V lost 4 bases to trimming and J lost 5 bases, with 9 bases between them. The CDR3 loop is CASSSYRDEQYF. Written as DNA, the CDR3 is TGTGCCAGCAGCTCTTACAGGGACGAGCAGTACTTC.

The chain combines TRBV11-2 with TRBJ2-3; D is unclear. This CDR3 comprises 14 residues. From germline, CDR1 is SGHAT and CDR2 FQNNGV. The V end lost 4 bases, the J end lost 3 bases, and 11 bases lay between the germline ends. The CDR3 reads CASSSWLDTDTQYF. CDR3 in DNA: TGTGCCAGCAGCTCCTGGTTGGATACAGATACGCAGTATTTT.

This clonotype was seen more than once but under ten times. This chain joins TRBV3-1 and TRBJ2-5, with unresolved D. V was pared by 1 base and J by 1 base, with 10 bases between. From germline, CDR1 is LGHDT and CDR2 YNNKEL (reference sequence). The length of the CDR3 is 15 residues. The CDR3: CASSQALVTQETQYF. CDR3 in DNA: TGTGCCAGCAGCCAAGCGTTAGTTACCCAAGAGACCCAGTACTTC.

Written as DNA, the CDR3 is TGTGCCAGCAGTGAGGAGACAGGGTCAGAAAGAAGGGAGCTGTTTTTT. It yields the protein CASSEETGSERRELFF. The gene calls are TRBV2 and TRBJ2-2; TRBD1 matches 7 bases. The CDR3 totals 16 residues. From germline, CDR1 is SNHLY and CDR2 FYNNEI. J was trimmed by 9 bases and V by 3 bases; bases with no gene match: 13.

In this sample, this clonotype turned up a few times. The chain links TRBV5-1 to TRBJ2-1; 10 bases agree with TRBD1. In germline, CDR1 is SGHRS, CDR2 YFSETQ. The CDR3 totals 16 residues. The V segment lost 0 bases and the J segment 14 bases; nucleotides outside the gene matches: 14. The CDR3 coding sequence is TGCGCCAGCAGCTTGGTGTCTGGGACAGGGGAAGGGACCAAGTTCTTC. Translated, it gives CASSLVSGTGEGTKFF.

This chain uses TRBV12-3 or TRBV12-4 with TRBJ2-5; TRBD1 matches at 8 bases. The CDR3 consists of 13 residues. V shed 6 bases and J 7 bases; nucleotides not matched to a gene: 7. Written as DNA, the CDR3 is TGTGCCAGCAGCCCGACAGGGGATGTGACCCAGTACTTC. It specifies CASSPTGDVTQYF.

There are a few counts of this clonotype. The J gene is TRBJ1-6, the V gene TRBV30; D uncertain. This CDR3 contains 12 residues. The germline CDR1 and CDR2 sequences are GTSNPN and SVGIG (reference sequence). The V end was cut by 5 bases, the J end by 7 bases, with 9 bases between. CDR3 coding DNA: TGTGCCTGGGACATAGGAAATTCACCCCTCCACTTT. Translated: CAWDIGNSPLHF.

This clonotype has a handful of counts. V is TRBV7-2 and J is TRBJ1-3; TRBD1 is a possible D gene (5 bases). CDR1 is SGHTA, CDR2 FQGNSA, per germline. The CDR3 covers 15 residues. V lost 5 bases and J 2 bases, leaving 13 bases between the germline ends. The CDR3 sequence: CASSQGFLPGNTIYF. The CDR3 DNA reads TGTGCCAGCAGCCAGGGTTTCTTACCTGGAAACACCATATATTTT.

V is TRBV20-1 and J is TRBJ1-5; 9 nucleotides agree with TRBD1. CDR1 DFQATT and CDR2 SNEGSKA come from the germline V gene (reference sequence). Losses at the gene ends were 6 bases for V and 5 bases for J; bases not matched to a gene: 5. The CDR3 is made up of 13 amino acids. CDR3 loop: CSAPGDRDQPQHF. CDR3 bases: TGCAGTGCCCCCGGGGACAGGGATCAGCCCCAGCATTTT.

This clonotype has only a few counts. CDR3 sequence: CASRPPTLGLGNTEAFF. The CDR3 bases are TGTGCCAGCCGACCCCCTACCTTGGGGCTGGGGAACACTGAAGCTTTCTTT. The chain uses TRBV6-6 and TRBJ1-1; a weak D match, TRBD1 (5 bases). Trimming shortened V by 8 bases and J by 1 base, and 23 bases separated the two germline ends. Germline CDR1 reads MNHNY; CDR2 reads SVGAGI (reference sequence). The CDR3 is 17 residues long.

The DNA for the CDR3 is TGCAGTGTTAAAGATCCTGGGGTTAGTCGTTATAATTCACCCCTCCACTTT. This codes for CSVKDPGVSRYNSPLHF. V usage is TRBV20-1 and J usage is TRBJ1-6, with D hard to call. The germline V and J ends were trimmed by 7 bases and 4 bases, with 23 bases remaining between them. The germline V gene has CDR1 DFQATT and CDR2 SNEGSKA (reference sequence). The CDR3 is 17 amino acids.

This clonotype was observed a handful of times. V and J are TRBV20-1 and TRBJ1-5; possible D gene TRBD1, 6 bases. The CDR3 length is 15 residues. The germline V gene has CDR1 DFQATT and CDR2 SNEGSKA (reference sequence). Trimming removed 7 bases at V and 5 bases at J, with 21 bases between. The CDR3 reads CSGVLKAGADQPQHF. In DNA, the CDR3 is TGCAGTGGGGTTCTCAAGGCAGGGGCTGATCAGCCCCAGCATTTT.

This clonotype was detected only once. CDR3 sequence: CASSLDNRLQETQYF. For the CDR3, the DNA is TGCGCCAGCAGCTTGGACAACAGACTCCAAGAGACCCAGTACTTC. The chain combines TRBV5-1 with TRBJ2-5; D is ambiguous. Looked up from germline, CDR1 is SGHRS and CDR2 is YFSETQ. With 0 bases removed from V and 1 base from J, the gap between germline ends came to 10 bases. There are 15 residues in the CDR3. Full variable domain (outside the CDR3, taken from reference TRBV5-1 and TRBJ2-5): KAGVTQTPRYLIKTRGQQVTLSCSPISGHRSVSWYQQTPGQGLQFLFEYFSETQRNKGNFPGRFSGRQFSNSRSEMNVSTLELGDSALYLCASSLDNRLQETQYFGPGTRLLVL.

This sequence joins TRBV6-6 and TRBJ1-1; D remains ambiguous. V lost 7 bases to trimming and J lost 4 bases, with 13 bases between them. This CDR3 has 13 residues. In germline, CDR1 is MNHNY, CDR2 SVGAGI (reference sequence). The CDR3 DNA follows: TGTGCCAGCATTGCGTACGGGCTCACTGAAGCTTTCTTT. Protein sequence: CASIAYGLTEAFF.

This clonotype was counted a few times. This rearrangement joins TRBV4-2 to TRBJ2-1, with D perhaps matching TRBD2 (6 bases). V lost 1 base to trimming and J lost 6 bases, with 13 bases between them. The germline gives CDR1 LGHNA, CDR2 YNFKEQ. The CDR3 length is 15 residues. CDR3 in DNA: TGTGCCAGCAGCCAAGTACGGGAGTCGACCAATGAGCAGTTCTTC. The encoded protein is CASSQVRESTNEQFF.

This clonotype was seen a few times. The chain joins TRBV20-1 to TRBJ2-5, with 8 bases aligning to TRBD2. CDR3 length equals 14 residues. The germline V gene has CDR1 DFQATT and CDR2 SNEGSKA (reference sequence). Trimming at V came to 2 bases and at J to 4 bases, leaving 6 bases not matched to a gene. The CDR3 is CSARSSGWGETQYF. CDR3 sequence (DNA): TGCAGTGCTAGATCTAGCGGGTGGGGAGAGACCCAGTACTTC.

This clonotype was detected a few times. The chain joins TRBV9 to TRBJ2-1; 10 nucleotides agree with TRBD1. The length of the CDR3 is 15 residues. Germline V CDR1 and CDR2: SGDLS, YYNGEE. J lost 7 bases, V lost 3 bases, and 7 bases had no gene match. CDR3 nucleotide sequence: TGTGCCAGCAGCGCGACGACAGGGGGCTGGAATGAGCAGTTCTTC. It encodes CASSATTGGWNEQFF.

The chain combines TRBV6-1 with TRBJ2-2, with D perhaps matching TRBD1 (5 bases). The CDR3 has 13 residues. V was trimmed by 2 bases and J by 7 bases, leaving 8 bases between them. Germline CDR1 MNHNS, CDR2 SASEGT. CDR3 protein: CASSEQGIGELFF. DNA of the CDR3: TGTGCCAGCAGTGAACAGGGAATCGGGGAGCTGTTTTTT.

This clonotype turned up a few times. The V gene is TRBV15, the J gene TRBJ2-7; TRBD1 aligns across 10 bases. Germline lookup yields CDR1 LNHNV and CDR2 YYDKDF (reference sequence). J lost 4 bases, V lost 6 bases, and 3 bases had no gene match. This CDR3 has 13 residues. This chain's CDR3 is CATRDRGKYEQYF. The CDR3 nucleotides are TGTGCCACCAGGGACAGGGGGAAGTACGAGCAGTACTTC.

V is TRBV7-2 and J is TRBJ2-1, with TRBD1 matching over 9 bases. Losses at the gene ends were 4 bases for V and 4 bases for J; bases not matched to a gene: 5. There are 15 residues in the CDR3. The germline CDR1 and CDR2 sequences are SGHTA and FQGNSA. The CDR3 DNA reads as TGTGCCAGCAGCTCCCGGGACAGGGTTTACAATGAGCAGTTCTTC. Protein sequence: CASSSRDRVYNEQFF.

This clonotype has ten or more counts. V gene TRBV5-1 combines with J gene TRBJ1-1; D possibly corresponds to TRBD1 (5 bases). The V end lost 4 bases, the J end lost 4 bases, and 17 bases lay between the germline ends. There are 15 residues in the CDR3. Germline lookup yields CDR1 SGHRS and CDR2 YFSETQ. CDR3 protein: CASSPPLGQGTEAFF. The DNA for the CDR3 is TGCGCCAGCAGCCCCCCCCTGGGGCAGGGCACTGAAGCTTTCTTT.

This chain joins TRBV5-1 and TRBJ2-6, with 7 bases identical to TRBD1. The V gene's germline CDR1 is SGHRS and CDR2 YFSETQ. V lost 2 bases, J lost 0 bases, and 2 bases stayed unmatched. This CDR3 comprises 16 residues. The CDR3 DNA reads as TGCGCCAGCAGCTTAACAGGGGACTCTGGGGCCAACGTCCTGACTTTC. This encodes CASSLTGDSGANVLTF. Full variable domain (outside the CDR3, taken from reference TRBV5-1 and TRBJ2-6): KAGVTQTPRYLIKTRGQQVTLSCSPISGHRSVSWYQQTPGQGLQFLFEYFSETQRNKGNFPGRFSGRQFSNSRSEMNVSTLELGDSALYLCASSLTGDSGANVLTFGAGSRLTVL.